This paragraph reports one TCR beta chain. This entry belongs to a study of blood T cell repertoires in COVID-19. About the research overall: There were acute and convalescent COVID-19 samples, and they came from the United States, Italy and Spain. T cells, B-cell-depleted T cells, or PBMCs provided the cDNA or gDNA that served as material.

Germline CDR1 reads SQVTM; CDR2 reads ANQGSEA. The ends were cut back, 7 bases at V and 1 base at J, with 14 bases in the middle. The CDR3 extends over 13 amino acids. Per the study methods: Reference gene primer amplification gave nucleated cell count estimates. Using immunoSEQ multiplex PCR, the repertoire was profiled, and TCRdb retains in-frame clones only, with some absent. V and J calls and clone size are those listed in that table; D and trimming were worked out from the DNA. The table has over 200,000 clones, about 83% seen once. The sample was peripheral blood. The origin of this receptor is a man at least 80 years old with acute or convalescent COVID-19. This chain joins TRBV29-1 and TRBJ2-7; D possibly corresponds to TRBD2 (5 bases). This CDR3 reads CSALTTGSYEQYF. CDR3 in DNA: TGCAGCGCATTGACCACGGGGTCCTACGAGCAGTACTTC.